The sequence of this T cell receptor (beta chain) was determined in a study of Ad26.COV2.S vaccination and SARS-CoV-2 variants. The wider study: Of the COV1001 trial arms, the Ad26.COV2.S arm included the donor. Ad26.COV2.S given intramuscularly, once or twice 56 days apart.

Using immunoSEQ multiplex PCR, the repertoire was profiled, and TCRdb retains in-frame clones only, with some absent. In the table there are roughly 450,000 clones, about 93% of which are singletons. The CDR3 has 14 residues. The germline CDR1 and CDR2 sequences are SEHNR and FQNEAQ (reference sequence). V was trimmed by 5 bases and J by 2 bases, leaving 11 bases between them. Findings and limits, study-wide: For non-spike TCRs, breadth in vaccine recipients resembled that in placebo recipients.

This clone showed up just a few times. Its antigen is as yet unknown. Treatment specified: 15 to 20 received Ad26.COV2.S at low or high dose, single or two shots; roughly five received placebo; per-sample allocation not given. Specimens were obtained on day 63 following the first vaccine or placebo injection. Expressing Wuhan-strain SARS-CoV-2 spike, an Ad26 vector served as the vaccine. The chain employs TRBV7-9 and TRBJ2-3; the D is unclear. The origin of this receptor is a person between 18 and 65 years old who received the Ad26.COV2.S COVID-19 vaccine or a placebo. The starting material was peripheral blood, obtained in a trial of Ad26.COV2.S vaccine versus placebo. CDR3 in amino acids: CASSLVSATDTQYF. The DNA of the CDR3 is TGTGCCAGCAGCCTAGTGAGCGCCACAGATACGCAGTATTTT.